These 14 T cell receptor beta chains were sequenced from one sample in a study of shared clonotypes between healthy human individuals. CD45RO-negative cells were positively selected for CCR7, leaving out terminally differentiated effector memory CD45RA+ cells. Sequenced by immunoSEQ multiplex PCR; TCRdb stores in-frame clones only, minus some. The data show approximately 1.9 million clones, with approximately 92% seen just once and more than 1.5% held by the top ten. The specimen was naive CD8+ T cells from PBMCs. These receptors originate from a man aged 18 to 30 in good health. Some clones in this sample may be carry-over from other donors' samples.

The chain uses TRBV5-5 and TRBJ1-5, with TRBD1 matching over 10 bases. This CDR3 is built from 13 residues. The junction had 2 bases not matched to a gene; V was cut back by 3 bases and J by 8 bases. Germline V gene data show CDR1 as SGHKS and CDR2 as YYEKEE (reference sequence). The CDR3 nucleotides are TGTGCCAGCAGCTCGGGACAGGGGAAGCCCCAGCATTTT. This translates into CASSSGQGKPQHF.

In DNA, the CDR3 is TGTGCCAGCAGTGCCGTAGACTCCTACAATGAGCAGTTCTTC. Translating it yields CASSAVDSYNEQFF. The V and J genes are TRBV2 and TRBJ2-1; no clear D gene. CDR3 length: 14 amino acids. The germline V gene has CDR1 SNHLY and CDR2 FYNNEI. V was pared by 4 bases and J by 0 bases, with 7 bases between.

The chain recombines TRBV13 with TRBJ2-4; D perhaps matches TRBD1 (6 bases). This CDR3 has 19 residues. V was shortened by 2 bases and J by 5 bases, with 25 bases between the two germline ends. CDR1 and CDR2 from the germline V gene are PRHDT and FYEKMQ (reference sequence). The CDR3, as DNA: TGTGCCAGCAGCTTATTATCGGTCGGACAGCTCATGGGGGAAAACATTCAGTACTTC. Residues: CASSLLSVGQLMGENIQYF. The full variable domain, completed using reference TRBV13 and TRBJ2-4, is AAGVIQSPRHLIKEKRETATLKCYPIPRHDTVYWYQQGPGQDPQFLISFYEKMQSDKGSIPDRFSAQQFSDYHSELNMSSLELGDSALYFCASSLLSVGQLMGENIQYFGAGTRLSVL.

CDR3: CASSPEKASESYEQYF. The CDR3 bases are TGTGCCAGCAGCCCGGAGAAGGCTAGCGAGTCCTACGAGCAGTACTTC. The rearrangement uses TRBV9 and TRBJ2-7; D may be TRBD2 (6 bases). Germline CDR1 reads SGDLS; CDR2 reads YYNGEE. This CDR3 is built from 16 residues. The V end lost 4 bases, the J end lost 1 base, and 18 bases lay between the germline ends.

The chain couples TRBV10-3 to TRBJ2-5, with TRBD2 identical over 8 bases. The germline gives CDR1 ENHRY, CDR2 SYGVKD. The CDR3 consists of 13 residues. J lost 3 bases, V lost 6 bases, and 3 bases had no gene match. For the CDR3, the DNA is TGTGCCATCAGAGGACTAGCCGAAGAGACCCAGTACTTC. It codes for CAIRGLAEETQYF.

The chain has TRBV28 and TRBJ2-1; 7 bases map to TRBD2. J gave up 9 bases and V 3 bases, and 8 bases lay outside the gene matches. The germline V gene encodes CDR1 MDHEN and CDR2 SYDVKM. This CDR3 is 14 amino acids long. CDR3: CASSFWEGPVEQFF. Here the CDR3 DNA reads TGTGCCAGCAGTTTTTGGGAGGGCCCGGTTGAGCAGTTCTTC.

This clone came up once. V is TRBV7-9 and J is TRBJ2-3, with TRBD2 matching 8 bases. The J segment lost 2 bases and the V segment lost 4 bases, leaving 5 bases of the junction unmatched. The germline CDR1 and CDR2 sequences are SEHNR and FQNEAQ (reference sequence). This CDR3 spans 15 amino acids. CDR3 bases: TGTGCCAGCAGCTCGACTAGCGAGAACACAGATACGCAGTATTTT. As protein: CASSSTSENTDTQYF.

In DNA, the CDR3 is TGTGCCAGCAGTAACCGGGACCCCCAAAACGAGCAGTACTTC. This codes for CASSNRDPQNEQYF. The chain employs TRBV28 and TRBJ2-7, with D possibly called TRBD1 or TRBD2 (5 bases each). Trimming took off 5 bases at V and 5 bases at J, with 16 bases between the two ends. CDR1 is MDHEN, CDR2 SYDVKM, per germline. This CDR3 region has 14 residues.

The chain employs TRBV27 and TRBJ2-7; weak D call: TRBD1 (5 bases). The V end was cut by 8 bases, the J end by 0 bases, with 11 bases between. The CDR3 is 13 amino acids. Germline lookup yields CDR1 MNHEY and CDR2 SMNVEV (reference sequence). The CDR3, as DNA: TGTGCCAGCGCCGTCAGGGCCTCCTACGAGCAGTACTTC. It translates to CASAVRASYEQYF.

This rearrangement joins TRBV14 to TRBJ1-2; D perhaps matches TRBD1 (6 bases). The V gene's germline CDR1 is SGHDN and CDR2 FVKESK. The CDR3 consists of 17 residues. Trimming cost V 4 bases and J 8 bases, with 26 bases left between them. The CDR3 loop reads CASSLRGHIQGPGGYTF. CDR3 coding DNA: TGTGCCAGCAGCCTGCGGGGACACATACAGGGTCCGGGAGGCTACACCTTC.

This rearrangement joins TRBV27 to TRBJ1-1; TRBD1 matches 7 bases. The CDR3 is made up of 16 amino acids. Germline assignment: CDR1 MNHEY and CDR2 SMNVEV (reference sequence). The trim removed 5 bases at V and 11 bases at J, leaving 20 bases unmatched. The CDR3 nucleotides read TGTGCCAGCAGTCCTCTAATCGACAGGGCGATGGGGTGGGCTTTCTTT. Its translation: CASSPLIDRAMGWAFF.

J is TRBJ1-2 and V is TRBV28; the D is unclear. V shed 5 bases and J shed 5 bases, with 15 bases lying between them. This CDR3 comprises 14 residues. The germline CDR1 and CDR2 sequences are MDHEN and SYDVKM. CDR3 amino acids: CASSRPPTSYGYTF. The CDR3 DNA reads TGTGCCAGCAGTCGCCCCCCCACTTCGTATGGCTACACCTTC.

Note on this clone: This CDR3 is also generated by other DNA sequences in the sample. The chain employs TRBV10-3 and TRBJ2-1, with no clear D. The V end was cut by 3 bases, the J end by 3 bases, with 3 bases between. The CDR3 extends over 12 amino acids. Germline V lookup: CDR1 ENHRY, CDR2 SYGVKD. The CDR3 here is CAISELYNEQFF. The CDR3 bases are TGTGCCATCAGTGAACTCTACAATGAGCAGTTCTTC.

CDR3 sequence (DNA): TGTGCCAGCAGTTTGCCAGGGGGCACTGAAGCTTTCTTT. It codes for CASSLPGGTEAFF. J is TRBJ1-1 and V is TRBV28, with TRBD1 matching over 7 bases. Trimming took 3 bases from V and 4 from J; bases not matched to a gene: 2. CDR1 is MDHEN and CDR2 is SYDVKM in the germline V gene. The CDR3 consists of 13 residues.